This T cell receptor (beta chain) was recovered during a study of cytomegalovirus exposure and HLA in healthy donors. Germline loops: CDR1 KGHSH, CDR2 LQKENI. This CDR3 contains 11 residues. V was cut by 4 bases and J by 5 bases, with 6 bases left in between. Amplification used 60 Vbeta primers and 13 Jbeta primers. This table comes from immunoSEQ multiplex PCR, and its TCRdb copy is limited to in-frame clones, with some not included. The data contain about 140,000 clones, approximately 82% of them singletons. The chain recombines TRBV18 with TRBJ2-7; D call uncertain. This TCR was sampled from a young man in good health and CMV-seropositive. The sequencing input was PBMCs. CDR3: CASSLNNEQYF. CDR3 DNA: TGTGCCAGCTCACTAAACAACGAGCAGTACTTC.